Following are 20 T cell receptor beta chains from one sample sequenced in a study of early T cells in non-severe SARS-CoV-2 infection (TCRdb year 2021). Libraries were made using 5' RACE. The run used a NextSeq 500. TCRdb took the public reads, trimmed them with fastp at Q25, ran MiXCR for clone calling and kept in-frame beta chains. Rows with one shared CDR3 protein collapse into an entry with the most common genes and DNA. The sample includes tens of thousands of distinct CDR3 sequences, with about 5% observed a single time. Together, the top ten hold approximately 7% of the sample. Specimen: whole blood, collected at baseline. These receptors were obtained from an adult who was a healthcare worker with PCR-confirmed SARS-CoV-2 infection or an uninfected control (not recorded which).

The chain employs TRBV11-2 and TRBJ2-6; D gene uncertain. The CDR3 totals 16 residues. Germline V gives CDR1 SGHAT, CDR2 FQNNGV. V lost 2 bases to trimming and J lost 0 bases, with 8 bases between them. This CDR3 reads CASSLTVGSGANVLTF. In nucleotides, the CDR3 is TGTGCCAGCAGCTTAACCGTTGGCTCTGGGGCCAACGTCCTGACTTTC.

This clonotype was observed many times. This rearrangement joins TRBV20-1 to TRBJ1-1; the D is unclear. The CDR3 is 13 residues long. Germline CDR1 DFQATT, CDR2 SNEGSKA (reference sequence). Trimming took 4 bases from V and 4 from J, leaving 13 bases between them. Written as DNA, the CDR3 is TGCAGTGCTATTCAAAGGTTGGCCACTGAAGCTTTCTTT. It is translated as CSAIQRLATEAFF.

This clonotype has at least ten counts. CDR3 bases: TGTGCCAGCAGCCAGGAGGCGGAACACCTACCTTGGGATGAGCAGTTCTTC. Protein sequence: CASSQEAEHLPWDEQFF. The J gene is TRBJ2-1, the V gene TRBV7-6; D might be TRBD2 (5 bases). The germline gives CDR1 SGHVS, CDR2 FNYEAQ. The CDR3 has 17 residues. V gave up 5 bases and J gave up 8 bases, with 25 bases separating them.

This clonotype was found many times. The V gene is TRBV9, the J gene TRBJ2-5; D perhaps matches TRBD2 (5 bases). The CDR3 is 14 residues long. Germline assignment: CDR1 SGDLS and CDR2 YYNGEE. Trimming removed 1 base at V and 1 base at J, with 8 bases between. The CDR3 DNA reads as TGTGCCAGCAGCGTATCGGGAACCCAAGAGACCCAGTACTTC. Translation: CASSVSGTQETQYF.

In its sample, this clonotype was seen many times. The J gene is TRBJ1-5, the V gene TRBV19, with D hard to call. The CDR3 covers 14 residues. Trimming removed 2 bases at V and 7 bases at J, with 12 bases between. Germline lookup yields CDR1 LNHDA and CDR2 SQIVND (reference sequence). CDR3 DNA sequence: TGTGCCAGTAGTATACTGGAGGGCAGACAGCCCCAGCATTTT. The encoded protein is CASSILEGRQPQHF.

Many counts were recorded for this clonotype. This chain connects TRBV20-1 to TRBJ1-1; D gene uncertain. Trimming left V 6 bases short and J 1 base short, with 15 bases between. Germline loops: CDR1 DFQATT, CDR2 SNEGSKA (reference sequence). This CDR3 comprises 14 residues. The CDR3 reads CSAHARTGNTEAFF. The CDR3 coding sequence is TGCAGTGCCCACGCCCGGACGGGGAACACTGAAGCTTTCTTT.

This clonotype was seen repeatedly, ten times or more. V and J are TRBV20-1 and TRBJ2-5; D is undetermined. The germline V gene has CDR1 DFQATT and CDR2 SNEGSKA (reference sequence). Trimming removed 0 bases at V and 5 bases at J, with 13 bases between. This CDR3 is built from 14 residues. The CDR3 loop is CSARDMTARETQYF. The DNA of the CDR3 is TGCAGTGCTAGAGATATGACCGCCAGGGAGACCCAGTACTTC.

This clonotype was seen ten or more times. The CDR3 DNA reads TGTGCTAGTGACTCAAGGGTAACCAACGTCCTGACTTTC. Its translation is CASDSRVTNVLTF. V usage is TRBV12-5 and J usage is TRBJ2-6; D not resolved. Trimming left V 7 bases short and J 8 bases short, with 12 bases between. The CDR3 sequence is 13 residues long. Germline-derived CDR1 and CDR2 are LGHNT and FRNRAP.

This clonotype was detected only a few times. V and J are TRBV29-1 and TRBJ2-7; either TRBD1 or TRBD2 may fit D (5 bases each). Germline V gene sequence: CDR1 SQVTM, CDR2 ANQGSEA. Trimming took off 6 bases at V and 2 bases at J, with 17 bases between the two ends. The CDR3 length is 14 residues. CDR3 residues: CSVGRGQSTYEQYF. Written as DNA, the CDR3 is TGCAGCGTGGGCCGGGGCCAGAGCACCTACGAGCAGTACTTC.

This chain connects TRBV24-1 to TRBJ2-5, with TRBD2 matching over 9 bases. Trimming took 2 bases from V and 3 from J; bases not matched to a gene: 6. CDR1 and CDR2 from the germline V gene are KGHDR and SFDVKD. There are 16 residues in the CDR3. Written as DNA, the CDR3 is TGTGCCACCAGTGATTCCCCCCGGACTAGCGAAGAGACCCAGTACTTC. It encodes CATSDSPRTSEETQYF.

This clonotype occurred many times. The rearrangement uses TRBV29-1 and TRBJ2-3; 7 nucleotides agree with TRBD2. The germline V gene has CDR1 SQVTM and CDR2 ANQGSEA. The CDR3 is 13 amino acids. Losses at the gene ends were 6 bases for V and 0 bases for J; bases not matched to a gene: 3. CDR3: CSVTSASTDTQYF. The CDR3 DNA sequence: TGCAGCGTCACTAGCGCTAGCACAGATACGCAGTATTTT.

In this sample, this clonotype turned up many times. The chain is built from TRBV11-2 and TRBJ2-1; D is possibly TRBD1 (6 bases). Deletions cut 0 bases from V and 9 bases from J, with 15 bases between. CDR1 and CDR2 (germline): SGHAT, FQNNGV. The CDR3 is 15 amino acids. CDR3 bases: TGTGCCAGCAGCTTAGAGGCAGGGGCTTCAATTGAGCAGTTCTTC. Translation: CASSLEAGASIEQFF.

This clonotype was counted only a few times. The rearrangement joins TRBV7-8 to TRBJ2-4, with D maybe TRBD2 (6 bases). Trimming stripped 1 base from V and 0 bases from J, with 19 bases between. The CDR3 runs 19 residues. Per the germline V gene, CDR1 is SGHVS and CDR2 is FQNEAQ. The CDR3 bases are TGTGCCAGCAGCTTAGGGGGTCGTAGGACTATGTTAGCCAAAAACATTCAGTACTTC. Protein: CASSLGGRRTMLAKNIQYF.

At least ten counts were recorded for this clonotype. The rearrangement uses TRBV7-9 and TRBJ2-1, with 8 bases aligning to TRBD1. Germline assignment: CDR1 SEHNR and CDR2 FQNEAQ (reference sequence). CDR3 length: 14 amino acids. The V segment lost 5 bases and the J segment 14 bases; nucleotides outside the gene matches: 14. The CDR3 sequence: CASSQGTGQRTKFF. The DNA for the CDR3 is TGTGCCAGCAGCCAAGGGACAGGTCAGAGAACTAAGTTCTTC.

This sequence joins TRBV28 and TRBJ2-4; TRBD1 or TRBD2 may be the D gene (6 bases each). The CDR3 has 12 amino acids. Per germline, CDR1 MDHEN and CDR2 SYDVKM. Trimming left V 6 bases short and J 9 bases short, with 12 bases between. CDR3 nucleotides: TGTGCCAGCAGGGGGGGACAAGGCATTCAGTACTTC. Protein: CASRGGQGIQYF.

The CDR3 here is CASSPLAGGINEQYF. The CDR3 DNA reads TGTGCCAGCAGCCCCTTAGCGGGAGGTATAAACGAGCAGTACTTC. The chain combines TRBV14 with TRBJ2-7; TRBD2 aligns across 10 bases. Germline CDR1 and CDR2: SGHDN and FVKESK. V gave up 4 bases and J gave up 5 bases; unmatched junction bases: 8. This CDR3 comprises 15 residues. Complete variable domain (other parts from reference TRBV14 and TRBJ2-7): EAGVTQFPSHSVIEKGQTVTLRCDPISGHDNLYWYRRVMGKEIKFLLHFVKESKQDESGMPNNRFLAERTGGTYSTLKVQPAELEDSGVYFCASSPLAGGINEQYFGPGTRLTVT.

About this clonotype itself: The conserved closing phenylalanine or tryptophan is absent in this CDR3, likely reflecting a read error. The chain couples TRBV20-1 to TRBJ2-1; TRBD2 matches 7 bases. Trimming took 4 bases from V and 4 from J; bases not matched to a gene: 4. Germline-derived CDR1 and CDR2 are DFQATT and SNEGSKA (reference sequence). This CDR3 comprises 13 residues. The CDR3 reads CSATSGKYNEQFI. DNA for the CDR3: TGCAGTGCTACCAGCGGGAAGTACAATGAGCAGTTCATC.

The CDR3 bases are TGTGCCAGCAGTACAACCGGGACAGGGGCCACTGAAGCTTTCTTT. It encodes CASSTTGTGATEAFF. V usage is TRBV12-3 or TRBV12-4 and J usage is TRBJ1-1; 10 nucleotides line up with TRBD1. This CDR3 is 15 amino acids long. Trimming removed 5 bases from V and 4 bases from J; junction bases left unmatched: 7.

This chain uses TRBV7-3 with TRBJ1-1; unclear D gene. The CDR3 has 13 amino acids. Germline V gene data show CDR1 as SGHTA and CDR2 as FQGTGA. The germline V and J ends were trimmed by 1 base and 1 base, with 4 bases remaining between them. This chain's CDR3 is CASSLSGNTEAFF. CDR3 bases: TGTGCCAGCAGCTTAAGTGGGAACACTGAAGCTTTCTTT. Filled out from reference TRBV7-3 and TRBJ1-1, the complete variable domain reads GAGVSQTPSNKVTEKGKYVELRCDPISGHTALYWYRQSLGQGPEFLIYFQGTGAADDSGLPNDRFFAVRPEGSVSTLKIQRTERGDSAVYLCASSLSGNTEAFFGQGTRLTVV.

This clonotype occurred once. The chain joins TRBV28 to TRBJ1-3, with D unresolved. The germline CDR1 and CDR2 sequences are MDHEN and SYDVKM. The CDR3 has 15 amino acids. Trimming shortened V by 1 base and J by 4 bases, and 11 bases separated the two germline ends. The CDR3 reads CASSLSVLTGNTIYF. The CDR3 DNA sequence: TGTGCCAGCAGTTTATCGGTTCTGACGGGAAACACCATATATTTT.